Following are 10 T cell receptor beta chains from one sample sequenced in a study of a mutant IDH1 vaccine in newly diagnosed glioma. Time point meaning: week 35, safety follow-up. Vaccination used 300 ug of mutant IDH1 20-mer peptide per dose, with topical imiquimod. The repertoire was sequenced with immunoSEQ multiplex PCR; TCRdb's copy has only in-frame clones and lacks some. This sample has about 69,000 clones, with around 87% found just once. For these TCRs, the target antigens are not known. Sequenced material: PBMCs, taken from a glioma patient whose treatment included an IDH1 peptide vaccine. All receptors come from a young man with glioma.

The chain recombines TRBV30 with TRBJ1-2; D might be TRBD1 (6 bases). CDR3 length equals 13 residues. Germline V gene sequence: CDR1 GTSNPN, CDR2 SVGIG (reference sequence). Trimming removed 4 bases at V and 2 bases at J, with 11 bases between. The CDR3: CAWNPDRNYGYTF. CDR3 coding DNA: TGTGCCTGGAACCCCGACAGGAACTATGGCTACACCTTC.

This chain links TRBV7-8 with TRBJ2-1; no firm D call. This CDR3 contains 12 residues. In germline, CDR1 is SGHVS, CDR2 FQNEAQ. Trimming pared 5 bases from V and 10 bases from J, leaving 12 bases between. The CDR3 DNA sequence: TGTGCCAGCAGCCTGGGCTTAGGGGAGCAGTTCTTC. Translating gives CASSLGLGEQFF.

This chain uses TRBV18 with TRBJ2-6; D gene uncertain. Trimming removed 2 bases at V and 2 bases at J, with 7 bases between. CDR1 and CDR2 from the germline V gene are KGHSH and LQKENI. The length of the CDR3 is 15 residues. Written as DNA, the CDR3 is TGTGCCAGCTCACCAATATCTCCTGGGGCCAACGTCCTGACTTTC. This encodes CASSPISPGANVLTF.

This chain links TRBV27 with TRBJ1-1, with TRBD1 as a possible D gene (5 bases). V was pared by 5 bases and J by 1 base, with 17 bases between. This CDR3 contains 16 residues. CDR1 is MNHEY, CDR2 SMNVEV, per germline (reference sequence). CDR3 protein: CASSLQVRETNTEAFF. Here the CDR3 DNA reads TGTGCCAGCAGTCTACAGGTCAGGGAGACGAACACTGAAGCTTTCTTT.

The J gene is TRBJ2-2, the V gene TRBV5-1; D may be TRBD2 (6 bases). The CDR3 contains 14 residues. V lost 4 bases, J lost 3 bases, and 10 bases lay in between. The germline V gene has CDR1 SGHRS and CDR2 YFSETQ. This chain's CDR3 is CASSVGLYTGELFF. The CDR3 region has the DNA TGCGCCAGCAGCGTGGGACTCTACACCGGGGAGCTGTTTTTT.

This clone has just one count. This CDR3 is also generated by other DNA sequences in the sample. This CDR3 reads CASSLDQAGELFF. The CDR3 DNA is TGTGCCAGCAGCTTAGATCAAGCCGGGGAGCTGTTTTTT. J is TRBJ2-2 and V is TRBV7-7; D ambiguous. The CDR3 covers 13 residues. V dropped 1 base and J dropped 6 bases, with 6 bases sitting between them. The germline V gene encodes CDR1 SSHAT and CDR2 FNYEAQ (reference sequence).

As DNA, the CDR3 is TGCAGTGCTAGTCGTGAACATGAGCAGTTCTTC. As protein: CSASREHEQFF. The chain joins TRBV20-1 to TRBJ2-1; no reliable D call. V lost 3 bases, J lost 8 bases, and 8 bases lay in between. Per germline, CDR1 DFQATT and CDR2 SNEGSKA (reference sequence). CDR3 size: 11 residues.

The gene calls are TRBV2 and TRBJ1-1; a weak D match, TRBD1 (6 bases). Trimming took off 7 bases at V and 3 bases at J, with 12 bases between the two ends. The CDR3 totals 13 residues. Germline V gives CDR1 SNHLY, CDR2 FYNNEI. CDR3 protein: CASTEGGHTEAFF. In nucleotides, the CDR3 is TGTGCCAGCACCGAGGGGGGGCACACTGAAGCTTTCTTT.

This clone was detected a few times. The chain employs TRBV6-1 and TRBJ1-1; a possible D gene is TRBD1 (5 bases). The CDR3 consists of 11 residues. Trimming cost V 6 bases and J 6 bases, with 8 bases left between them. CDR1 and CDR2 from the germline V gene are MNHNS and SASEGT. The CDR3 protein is CASRRDPEAFF. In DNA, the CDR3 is TGTGCCAGCAGGAGGGACCCTGAAGCTTTCTTT.

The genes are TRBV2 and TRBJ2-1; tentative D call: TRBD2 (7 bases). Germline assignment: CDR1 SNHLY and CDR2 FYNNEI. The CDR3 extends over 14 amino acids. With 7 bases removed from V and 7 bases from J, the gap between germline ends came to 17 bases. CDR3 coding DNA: TGTGCCAGCACCTTGGGGGGGGCGCGGAATGAGCAGTTCTTC. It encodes CASTLGGARNEQFF.